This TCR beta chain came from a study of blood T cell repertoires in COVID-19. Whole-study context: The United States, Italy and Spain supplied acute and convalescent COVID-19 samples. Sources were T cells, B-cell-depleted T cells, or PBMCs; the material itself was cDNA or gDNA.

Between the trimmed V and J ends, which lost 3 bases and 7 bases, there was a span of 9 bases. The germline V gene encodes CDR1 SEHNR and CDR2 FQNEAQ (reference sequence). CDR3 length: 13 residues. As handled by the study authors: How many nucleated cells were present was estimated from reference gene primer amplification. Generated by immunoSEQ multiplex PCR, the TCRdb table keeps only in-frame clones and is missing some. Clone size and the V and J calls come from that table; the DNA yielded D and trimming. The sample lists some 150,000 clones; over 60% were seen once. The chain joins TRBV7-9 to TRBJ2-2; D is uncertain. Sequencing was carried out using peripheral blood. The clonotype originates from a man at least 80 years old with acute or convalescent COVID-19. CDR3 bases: TGTGCCAGCAGCTTTGAGGTCAGCGGGGAGCTGTTTTTT. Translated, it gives CASSFEVSGELFF.